The rows below give T cell receptor beta chains drawn from one sample of a study of T-cell memory formation after mild COVID-19. TCRdb independently ran MiXCR on the 5' RACE reads; one entry per CDR3 protein. The sample carries hundreds of thousands of distinct CDR3 sequences, roughly 20% recorded once. Sample: PBMCs or a T cell subset sorted from them (not recorded which). The receptors here all came from an adult woman who had mild COVID-19 (a few samples of this study predate the infection). Cell type and time point are not known. The CDR3 runs from the conserved cysteine through the conserved F or W. D genes are given only for firm matches. Size tells how often a clone was seen (once, few, many) or the class of an expanded clone, and some rows leave it out.

clone_size | d_call | j_call | v_call | cdr3_aa | cdr3_nt
. | . | TRBJ2-3 | TRBV24-1 | CATSDWVDTQYF | TGTGCCACCAGTGATTGGGTAGATACGCAGTATTTT
few | TRBD2 | TRBJ2-3 | TRBV2 | CASFTSGASTDTQYF | TGTGCCAGCTTTACTAGCGGGGCCAGCACAGATACGCAGTATTTT
. | . | TRBJ2-2 | TRBV5-6 | CASNKGRVYTGELFF | TGTGCCAGCAACAAAGGCCGCGTCTACACCGGGGAGCTGTTTTTT
. | . | TRBJ2-6 | TRBV30 | CAWDNSGANVLTF | TGTGCCTGGGATAACTCTGGGGCCAACGTCCTGACTTTC
few | . | TRBJ1-2 | TRBV7-9 | CASSLVAGKDGYTF | TGTGCCAGCAGCTTAGTTGCAGGGAAAGACGGCTACACCTTC
. | TRBD1 | TRBJ2-1 | TRBV12-3/TRBV12-4 | CASSLAPGQGFEQFF | TGTGCCAGCAGTTTAGCACCGGGACAGGGGTTCGAGCAGTTCTTC
few | . | TRBJ2-2 | TRBV7-2 | CASSGRQGFGGELFF | TGTGCCAGCAGTGGGAGGCAGGGATTCGGCGGGGAGCTGTTTTTT
. | TRBD2 | TRBJ2-2 | TRBV5-1 | CASSLAGGGAANTGELFF | TGCGCCAGCAGCTTGGCCGGCGGGGGGGCCGCGAACACCGGGGAGCTGTTTTTT
few | TRBD2 | TRBJ2-5 | TRBV5-6 | CASSLRITSGQETQYF | TGTGCCAGCAGCTTGCGCATAACTAGCGGCCAAGAGACCCAGTACTTC
few | TRBD1 | TRBJ1-3 | TRBV6-1 | CASRIRQGISGNTIYF | TGTGCCAGCCGCATTAGACAGGGGATCTCTGGAAACACCATATATTTT
once | TRBD2 | TRBJ2-3 | TRBV18 | CASSPGAGGPNTQYF | TGTGCCAGCTCACCAGGAGCGGGGGGGCCTAATACGCAGTATTTT
. | TRBD2 | TRBJ2-1 | TRBV2 | CASSDGLAGSSYNEQFF | TGTGCCAGCAGTGATGGACTAGCGGGGAGCTCCTACAATGAGCAGTTCTTC
. | . | TRBJ2-1 | TRBV7-9 | CASSLVFAHGNEQFF | TGTGCCAGCAGCTTAGTTTTTGCGCACGGAAATGAGCAGTTCTTC
. | TRBD1 | TRBJ2-2 | TRBV5-5 | CASSSTGGNRELFF | TGTGCCAGCAGCTCGACAGGGGGGAATAGGGAGCTGTTTTTT
. | TRBD2 | TRBJ2-2 | TRBV19 | CASIGLAGGSGELFF | TGTGCCAGTATCGGACTAGCGGGGGGGTCCGGGGAGCTGTTTTTT
few | . | TRBJ2-6 | TRBV24-1 | CATSDAPGRSGANVLTF | TGTGCCACCAGTGATGCCCCTGGGAGGTCTGGGGCCAACGTCCTGACTTTC
few | TRBD1 | TRBJ1-2 | TRBV3-1 | CASSQRGTDFFGYTF | TGTGCCAGCAGCCAGAGAGGGACAGACTTTTTCGGCTACACCTTC
. | . | TRBJ1-5 | TRBV24-1 | CATSPWGGPQHF | TGTGCCACCAGTCCCTGGGGGGGGCCCCAGCATTTT
. | TRBD1 | TRBJ1-1 | TRBV24-1 | CATRRTGGATEAFF | TGTGCCACCAGAAGGACAGGGGGCGCGACTGAAGCTTTCTTT
few | . | TRBJ1-1 | TRBV2 | CASSDLGLNTEAFF | TGTGCCAGCAGTGACCTGGGCTTGAACACTGAAGCTTTCTTT
few | TRBD2 | TRBJ2-1 | TRBV12-3/TRBV12-4 | CASSAGGGSSYNEQFF | TGTGCCAGCAGTGCCGGCGGGGGGAGCTCCTACAATGAGCAGTTCTTC
few | . | TRBJ2-3 | TRBV7-2 | CASSPWGGTDTQYF | TGTGCCAGCAGCCCCTGGGGGGGCACAGATACGCAGTATTTT
few | . | TRBJ2-5 | TRBV3-1 | CATSLGQPQETQYF | TGTGCCACCTCGCTCGGACAGCCTCAAGAGACCCAGTACTTC
. | . | TRBJ2-6 | TRBV10-3 | CAISDKGSGANVLTF | TGTGCCATCAGTGACAAGGGGTCTGGGGCCAACGTCCTGACTTTC
. | . | TRBJ2-1 | TRBV11-1 | CASSLEVGDSYNEQFF | TGTGCCAGCAGCTTAGAAGTAGGGGACTCCTACAATGAGCAGTTCTTC
. | TRBD2 | TRBJ2-4 | TRBV11-3 | CASSRREGKNIQYF | TGTGCCAGCAGCAGACGGGAGGGTAAAAACATTCAGTACTTC
. | . | TRBJ2-3 | TRBV6-2/TRBV6-3 | CASSYSYGGDTQYF | TGTGCCAGCAGTTACTCATATGGGGGAGATACGCAGTATTTT
few | TRBD1 | TRBJ2-7 | TRBV4-2 | CASSGPGQGLGEQYF | TGTGCCAGCAGTGGACCGGGACAGGGACTCGGAGAGCAGTACTTC
. | . | TRBJ1-1 | TRBV10-3 | CAISEQGSSTEAFF | TGTGCCATCAGTGAGCAGGGAAGTAGCACTGAAGCTTTCTTT
. | . | TRBJ2-2 | TRBV24-1 | CATSDEGAGELFF | TGTGCCACCAGTGACGAGGGGGCCGGGGAGCTGTTTTTT
few | . | TRBJ2-3 | TRBV4-2 | CASSRPEKFPDTQYF | TGTGCCAGCAGCCGACCGGAGAAATTCCCAGATACGCAGTATTTT
few | TRBD2 | TRBJ2-1 | TRBV11-2 | CASSNGLAGVGEQFF | TGTGCCAGCAGCAACGGACTAGCGGGGGTGGGTGAGCAGTTCTTC
few | TRBD2 | TRBJ2-2 | TRBV4-1 | CASSQDFNPVWAGEITGELFF | TGCGCCAGCAGCCAAGATTTCAACCCAGTTTGGGCGGGGGAAATCACCGGGGAGCTGTTTTTT
few | . | TRBJ2-1 | TRBV7-2 | CASSLVGGPQFF | TGTGCCAGCAGCTTAGTGGGCGGACCGCAGTTCTTC
. | TRBD1 | TRBJ2-7 | TRBV6-5 | CASRQGARLGEGYF | TGTGCCAGCAGACAGGGGGCTCGCCTCGGAGAGGGGTACTTC
few | . | TRBJ1-5 | TRBV6-5 | CASSTTINQPQHF | TGTGCCAGCAGTACGACCATCAATCAGCCCCAGCATTTT
. | . | TRBJ2-7 | TRBV7-9 | CASSSGSTRVAEQYF | TGTGCCAGCAGCTCTGGTTCGACACGCGTAGCGGAGCAGTACTTC
few | . | TRBJ1-1 | TRBV29-1 | CSVELSGWTEAFF | TGCAGCGTTGAGCTCTCGGGGTGGACTGAAGCTTTCTTT
. | . | TRBJ2-1 | TRBV2 | CASSEAGSNEQFF | TGTGCCAGCAGTGAAGCGGGTTCCAATGAGCAGTTCTTC
. | . | TRBJ1-1 | TRBV20-1 | CSARGSSRTEAFF | TGCAGTGCTAGAGGTTCTAGTAGGACTGAAGCTTTCTTT
few | . | TRBJ2-3 | TRBV29-1 | CSVEDPTTGDTQYF | TGCAGCGTTGAAGATCCGACAACTGGGGATACGCAGTATTTT
. | . | TRBJ1-2 | TRBV6-1 | CASSEGPVHSYYGYTF | TGTGCCAGCAGTGAAGGACCCGTCCACAGCTACTATGGCTACACCTTC
few | . | TRBJ2-3 | TRBV5-1 | CASSLASAGASTDTQYF | TGCGCCAGCAGCTTGGCCTCGGCAGGAGCTAGCACAGATACGCAGTATTTT
. | . | TRBJ2-2 | TRBV18 | CASSPGRTTGELFF | TGTGCCAGCTCACCGGGACGGACCACCGGGGAGCTGTTTTTT
few | . | TRBJ2-7 | TRBV12-3/TRBV12-4 | CASSPWGSYEQYF | TGTGCCAGCAGTCCTTGGGGTTCCTACGAGCAGTACTTC
. | TRBD1 | TRBJ2-2 | TRBV27 | CASSLGQTTGELFF | TGTGCCAGCAGTCTGGGACAGACCACCGGGGAGCTGTTTTTT
few | . | TRBJ1-1 | TRBV18 | CASSPRQITSMNTEAFF | TGTGCCAGCTCACCTCGACAGATCACCAGCATGAACACTGAAGCTTTCTTT